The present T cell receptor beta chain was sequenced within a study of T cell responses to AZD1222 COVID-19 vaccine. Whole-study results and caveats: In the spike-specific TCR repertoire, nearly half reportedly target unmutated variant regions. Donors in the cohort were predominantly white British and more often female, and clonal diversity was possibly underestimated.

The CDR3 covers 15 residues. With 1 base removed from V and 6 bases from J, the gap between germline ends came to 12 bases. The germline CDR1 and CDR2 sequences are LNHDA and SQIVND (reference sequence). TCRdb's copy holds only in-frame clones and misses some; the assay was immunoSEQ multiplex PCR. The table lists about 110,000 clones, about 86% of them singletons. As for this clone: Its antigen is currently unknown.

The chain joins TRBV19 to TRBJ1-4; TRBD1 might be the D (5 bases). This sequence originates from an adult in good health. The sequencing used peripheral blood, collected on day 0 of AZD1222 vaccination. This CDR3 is CASSIAPGWDEKLFF. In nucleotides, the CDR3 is TGTGCCAGTAGTATAGCCCCAGGGTGGGATGAAAAACTGTTTTTT.